This T cell receptor beta chain was captured in a study of blood T cell repertoires in COVID-19. Using immunoSEQ multiplex PCR, the repertoire was profiled, and TCRdb retains in-frame clones only, with some absent. The sample has 180,000 or so clones; 90% are singletons. Trimming took 5 bases from V and 8 from J, leaving 16 bases between them. The germline V gene encodes CDR1 KGHSH and CDR2 LQKENI. There are 15 residues in the CDR3. The chain links TRBV18 to TRBJ1-6, with D possibly being TRBD1 (5 bases). The sample was peripheral blood. This sequence was found in a man in his fifties or sixties with acute or convalescent COVID-19. The DNA for the CDR3 is TGTGCCAGCTCATCCAGGCGGGGGGAACATTCACCCCTCCACTTT. Translation: CASSSRRGEHSPLHF.